Each of the 2 T cell receptor beta chains below was sequenced from the same sample in a study of blood T cell repertoires in COVID-19. TCRdb's copy holds only in-frame clones and misses some; the assay was immunoSEQ multiplex PCR. The sample includes approximately 280,000 clones, approximately 80% of them seen just once. Sequencing input: PBMCs or T cells enriched from blood (not recorded which). The receptors here all came from a man aged 35 to 55 who had been exposed to COVID-19.

The V and J genes are TRBV10-3 and TRBJ2-5, with a tentative D call TRBD2 (7 bases). CDR1 is ENHRY and CDR2 is SYGVKD in the germline V gene. This CDR3 has 14 amino acids. V was clipped by 11 bases and J by 7 bases, with 23 bases between them. Written as DNA, the CDR3 is TGTGCCGTAAACCCGGGGGGCGGGGATGGGACCCAGTACTTC. This codes for CAVNPGGGDGTQYF.

The V gene is TRBV18, the J gene TRBJ2-7, with TRBD2 matching 13 bases. Germline values: CDR1 KGHSH, CDR2 LQKENI. J gave up 3 bases and V 3 bases, and 17 bases lay outside the gene matches. CDR3 length equals 20 residues. This CDR3 is CASSPLPTGTSGVRNYEQYF. The CDR3 nucleotides are TGTGCCAGCTCACCGCTTCCAACCGGGACTAGCGGGGTCCGAAACTACGAGCAGTACTTC.